The 21 T cell receptor beta chains below come from one sample, sequenced in a study of blood T cell repertoires in COVID-19. The method was immunoSEQ multiplex PCR; TCRdb's version includes in-frame clones alone and lacks a portion of them. Counted here are just over 250,000 clones, 88% occurring once; the ten biggest clones make up 3.5% to 4.5%. Sequencing was performed on peripheral blood. Source of these receptors: a man aged 55 to 70 who had recovered from COVID-19.

The chain links TRBV5-5 to TRBJ2-5; D uncertain. The length of the CDR3 is 12 residues. Per germline, CDR1 SGHKS and CDR2 YYEKEE (reference sequence). Trimming removed 3 bases from V and 0 bases from J, with 3 bases in between. DNA of the CDR3: TGTGCCAGCAGCTCGTACCAAGAGACCCAGTACTTC. Translating it yields CASSSYQETQYF. Looking up the rest from reference TRBV5-5 and TRBJ2-5 gives the full variable domain: DAGVTQSPTHLIKTRGQQVTLRCSPISGHKSVSWYQQVLGQGPQFIFQYYEKEERGRGNFPDRFSARQFPNYSSELNVNALLLGDSALYLCASSSYQETQYFGPGTRLLVL.

The V and J genes are TRBV12-5 and TRBJ2-3, with unresolved D. V gave up 2 bases and J gave up 6 bases, with 3 bases separating them. This CDR3 has 11 residues. The germline V gene encodes CDR1 LGHNT and CDR2 FRNRAP. Written as DNA, the CDR3 is TGTGCTAGTGGTTTGCTTGATACGCAGTATTTT. Translating gives CASGLLDTQYF.

The V gene is TRBV9, the J gene TRBJ1-2; maybe TRBD1 (5 bases). Germline assignment: CDR1 SGDLS and CDR2 YYNGEE. Between the trimmed V and J ends, which lost 0 bases and 0 bases, there was a span of 9 bases. The CDR3 totals 15 residues. As DNA, the CDR3 is TGTGCCAGCAGCGTAGAGGGGCCTTCTAACTATGGCTACACCTTC. Protein: CASSVEGPSNYGYTF.

The gene calls are TRBV7-2 and TRBJ2-3, with 7 positions matching TRBD2. Germline trimming cut 5 bases from V and 7 bases from J; bases unmatched to any gene: 9. The germline gives CDR1 SGHTA, CDR2 FQGNSA. The CDR3 contains 14 residues. The CDR3 DNA reads as TGTGCCAGCAGCCCTATGCTGGGAGGGAATACGCAGTATTTT. Protein sequence: CASSPMLGGNTQYF.

The CDR3 DNA sequence: TGTGCCAGCAGTTTGTTAGAAGAGACCCAGTACTTC. Encoded protein: CASSLLEETQYF. V gene TRBV2 combines with J gene TRBJ2-5; D is undetermined. The V gene lost 5 bases and the J gene lost 3 bases, with 7 bases spanning the gap. The length of the CDR3 is 12 residues. The germline V gene encodes CDR1 SNHLY and CDR2 FYNNEI.

The chain combines TRBV5-5 with TRBJ2-5; 8 bases match TRBD1. The V and J ends lost 4 bases and 5 bases, in that order; junction bases with no gene match: 7. This CDR3 has 14 amino acids. Germline values: CDR1 SGHKS, CDR2 YYEKEE (reference sequence). This chain's CDR3 is CASSPGQGVETQYF. The CDR3 DNA reads TGTGCCAGCAGCCCTGGACAGGGAGTCGAGACCCAGTACTTC.

This chain links TRBV18 with TRBJ2-7, with a tentative D call TRBD2 (6 bases). Trimming stripped 4 bases from V and 7 bases from J, with 17 bases between. Looked up from germline, CDR1 is KGHSH and CDR2 is LQKENI. The CDR3 totals 14 residues. The CDR3 sequence: CASSLGGPAGEQYF. The CDR3 DNA follows: TGTGCCAGCTCACTCGGAGGCCCCGCGGGGGAGCAGTACTTC.

The rearrangement uses TRBV27 and TRBJ2-7, with 13 bases identical to TRBD2. CDR1 and CDR2 from the germline V gene are MNHEY and SMNVEV (reference sequence). The CDR3 is 15 residues long. Trimming removed 5 bases from V and 2 bases from J; junction bases left unmatched: 3. The CDR3 DNA follows: TGTGCCAGCAGTCTGGGGACTAGCGGGGCCTACGAGCAGTACTTC. It specifies CASSLGTSGAYEQYF.

This clone was recorded only once. This chain links TRBV6-6 with TRBJ1-2; D perhaps matches TRBD1 (5 bases). Germline V lookup: CDR1 MNHNY, CDR2 SVGAGI (reference sequence). V was shortened by 5 bases and J by 0 bases, with 10 bases between the two germline ends. This CDR3 comprises 14 residues. The CDR3 DNA is TGTGCCAGCAGTCTGGACAACTCTAACTATGGCTACACCTTC. It translates to CASSLDNSNYGYTF.

The chain recombines TRBV19 with TRBJ2-7; perhaps TRBD1 as D (5 bases). CDR1 LNHDA and CDR2 SQIVND come from the germline V gene (reference sequence). The V end lost 3 bases, the J end lost 2 bases, and 5 bases lay between the germline ends. There are 12 residues in the CDR3. CDR3 nucleotides: TGTGCCAGTAGTATGACAGCCTACGAGCAGTACTTC. This gives the protein CASSMTAYEQYF.

This clone occurred a few times. The chain employs TRBV3-1 (or the pseudogene TRBV3-2) and TRBJ2-2, with TRBD1 identical over 9 bases. There are 18 residues in the CDR3. Germline CDR1 is LGHDT and CDR2 is YNNKEL (reference sequence). V lost 2 bases and J lost 0; bases outside the gene matches: 7. The CDR3 loop reads CASSQRSGQGSNTGELFF. The CDR3 DNA reads as TGTGCCAGCAGCCAACGATCGGGACAGGGATCGAACACCGGGGAGCTGTTTTTT.

The chain joins TRBV6-1 to TRBJ1-6; TRBD1 might be the D (5 bases). CDR1 and CDR2 from the germline V gene are MNHNS and SASEGT. V was shortened by 1 base and J by 6 bases, with 10 bases between the two germline ends. This CDR3 has 15 amino acids. The CDR3 protein is CASSEVGRGNSPLHF. The DNA for the CDR3 is TGTGCCAGCAGTGAAGTGGGGAGGGGTAATTCACCCCTCCACTTT.

The V call is TRBV24-1, the J call TRBJ1-5, with 10 nucleotides matching TRBD1. The trim removed 3 bases at V and 15 bases at J, leaving 7 bases unmatched. Germline CDR1 reads KGHDR; CDR2 reads SFDVKD. There are 13 residues in the CDR3. This CDR3 is CATSDTWTGGWHF. In nucleotides, the CDR3 is TGTGCCACCAGTGATACTTGGACAGGGGGATGGCATTTT.

The chain uses TRBV5-5 and TRBJ2-2, with D possibly TRBD2 on 5 matching bases. V dropped 1 base and J dropped 6 bases, with 13 bases sitting between them. In germline, CDR1 is SGHKS, CDR2 YYEKEE (reference sequence). The length of the CDR3 is 15 residues. In nucleotides, the CDR3 is TGTGCCAGCAGCTTGCGGGGAGACGGGTCCGGGGAGCTGTTTTTT. Translating gives CASSLRGDGSGELFF.

The chain uses TRBV29-1 and TRBJ1-5; D is possibly TRBD1 (6 bases). The germline V gene encodes CDR1 SQVTM and CDR2 ANQGSEA. The V gene lost 0 bases and the J gene lost 4 bases, with 10 bases spanning the gap. The CDR3 spans 14 residues. The CDR3: CSVEDRTENQPQHF. The CDR3 nucleotides are TGCAGCGTTGAAGATCGGACAGAGAATCAGCCCCAGCATTTT.

This rearrangement joins TRBV7-3 to TRBJ2-3; tentative D call: TRBD1 (5 bases). This CDR3 comprises 14 residues. The germline CDR1 and CDR2 sequences are SGHTA and FQGTGA. Trimming cost V 8 bases and J 0 bases, with 12 bases left between them. CDR3 DNA sequence: TGTGCCAGCTCTCAGGGTTTCAGCACAGATACGCAGTATTTT. This sequence encodes CASSQGFSTDTQYF.

The chain employs TRBV6-4 and TRBJ2-3, with 9 bases lining up with TRBD2. The trim removed 6 bases at V and 2 bases at J, leaving 6 bases unmatched. Germline CDR1 reads MRHNA; CDR2 reads SNTAGT. The CDR3 loop spans 15 amino acids. The CDR3 spells CASRGGGEDTDTQYF. Written as DNA, the CDR3 is TGTGCCAGCAGAGGCGGGGGGGAGGACACAGATACGCAGTATTTT.

The chain employs TRBV5-1 and TRBJ1-2; weak D call: TRBD1 (5 bases). Looked up from germline, CDR1 is SGHRS and CDR2 is YFSETQ. Trimming shortened V by 0 bases and J by 1 base, and 10 bases separated the two germline ends. The CDR3 is 15 amino acids. The CDR3: CASSLEGQGNYGYTF. The CDR3 DNA reads TGCGCCAGCAGCTTGGAAGGGCAGGGTAACTATGGCTACACCTTC. Full variable domain (remainder filled in from reference TRBV5-1 and TRBJ1-2): KAGVTQTPRYLIKTRGQQVTLSCSPISGHRSVSWYQQTPGQGLQFLFEYFSETQRNKGNFPGRFSGRQFSNSRSEMNVSTLELGDSALYLCASSLEGQGNYGYTFGSGTRLTVV.

This clone was observed a few times. This chain connects TRBV10-3 to TRBJ1-1; D gene unclear. Between the trimmed V and J ends, which lost 0 bases and 9 bases, there was a span of 8 bases. The CDR3 is 12 residues long. Germline V lookup: CDR1 ENHRY, CDR2 SYGVKD. CDR3 protein: CAISESYSQAFF. CDR3 nucleotides: TGTGCCATCAGTGAGTCGTACAGCCAAGCTTTCTTT.

The chain joins TRBV3-1 (or the pseudogene TRBV3-2) to TRBJ2-3; D is possibly TRBD2 (5 bases). The length of the CDR3 is 15 residues. The V gene lost 3 bases and the J gene lost 4 bases, with 14 bases spanning the gap. Per the germline V gene, CDR1 is LGHDT and CDR2 is YNNKEL (reference sequence). The CDR3 is CASSHGGSAADTQYF. The CDR3 coding sequence is TGTGCCAGCAGCCACGGAGGTAGCGCCGCAGATACGCAGTATTTT.

A word on this clone: Germline and junction disagree at one end, which may indicate a read error. The CDR3 DNA sequence: TGTGCCAGCAGTTACCTAGGACAGGGCCCCACTAAAGCTTTCTTT. This codes for CASSYLGQGPTKAFF. The rearrangement uses TRBV6-5 and TRBJ1-1; 8 nucleotides match TRBD1. Germline V gives CDR1 MNHEY, CDR2 SVGAGI. The CDR3 has 15 residues.